This T cell receptor (beta chain) was sequenced in a study of T cell responses to AZD1222 COVID-19 vaccine. Study results and limitations: With dominance at 160-218 and 743-854, vaccine-associated CD4 TCRs spanned spike.

Looked up from germline, CDR1 is MNHNS and CDR2 is SASEGT. Trimming left V 3 bases short and J 4 bases short, with 1 base between. The length of the CDR3 is 11 residues. TCRdb's table, derived via immunoSEQ multiplex PCR, lists solely in-frame clones and lacks some. The sample contains about 150,000 clones, about 92% of which appear only once. Note on this clone: Its antigen is not identified.

The V and J genes are TRBV6-1 and TRBJ1-5, with D unclear. This material consisted of peripheral blood, taken 28 days after the second AZD1222 dose. This receptor was obtained from an adult who received the AZD1222 COVID-19 vaccine. The CDR3 protein is CASSENQPQHF. In nucleotides, the CDR3 is TGTGCCAGCAGTGAGAATCAGCCCCAGCATTTT.